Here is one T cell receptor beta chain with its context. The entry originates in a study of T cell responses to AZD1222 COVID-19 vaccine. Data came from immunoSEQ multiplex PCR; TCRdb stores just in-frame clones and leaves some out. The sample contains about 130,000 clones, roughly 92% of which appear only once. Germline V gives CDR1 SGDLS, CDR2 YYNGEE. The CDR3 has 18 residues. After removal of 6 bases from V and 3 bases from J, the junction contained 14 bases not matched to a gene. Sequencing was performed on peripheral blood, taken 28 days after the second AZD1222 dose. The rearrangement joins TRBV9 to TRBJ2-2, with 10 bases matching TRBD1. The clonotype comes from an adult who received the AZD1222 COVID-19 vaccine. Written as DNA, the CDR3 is TGTGCCAGCACCCCTACTCGAGACAGGGGGCACGACACCGGGGAGCTGTTTTTT. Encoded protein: CASTPTRDRGHDTGELFF.